This passage covers 3 T cell receptor beta chains from one sample sequenced in a study of early T cells in non-severe SARS-CoV-2 infection. TCRdb re-called the 5' RACE reads with MiXCR, one entry per CDR3 protein. The sample lists about 17,000 distinct CDR3 sequences, around 5.8% occurring once. This specimen consisted of whole blood, obtained at baseline. The receptors were sampled from an adult who was a healthcare worker with PCR-confirmed SARS-CoV-2 infection or an uninfected control (not recorded which).

This clonotype was seen only a few times. V gene TRBV7-2 combines with J gene TRBJ1-2; no clear D gene. Germline V gene sequence: CDR1 SGHTA, CDR2 FQGNSA. This CDR3 comprises 14 residues. V was pared by 3 bases and J by 7 bases, with 15 bases between. The CDR3 DNA is TGTGCCAGCAGCTTCGTCGGGTCAGGAGGTGGCTACACCTTC. Translation: CASSFVGSGGGYTF.

The V and J genes are TRBV4-2 and TRBJ2-3; the match to TRBD2 covers 12 bases. Germline V CDR1 and CDR2: LGHNA, YNFKEQ. The V and J ends lost 0 bases and 6 bases, in that order; junction bases with no gene match: 7. This CDR3 is built from 17 residues. CDR3 amino acids: CASSQDVTSGGPDTQYF. Written as DNA, the CDR3 is TGTGCCAGCAGCCAAGATGTCACTAGCGGGGGGCCCGATACGCAGTATTTT.

This clonotype was seen ten or more times. CDR3 region: CASSQDRNTDTQYF. The CDR3 DNA reads as TGCGCCAGCAGCCAAGATCGAAACACAGATACGCAGTATTTT. This chain links TRBV4-1 with TRBJ2-3; D gene uncertain. Germline V gives CDR1 MGHRA, CDR2 YSYEKL. The length of the CDR3 is 14 residues. V was shortened by 0 bases and J by 2 bases, with 6 bases between the two germline ends.